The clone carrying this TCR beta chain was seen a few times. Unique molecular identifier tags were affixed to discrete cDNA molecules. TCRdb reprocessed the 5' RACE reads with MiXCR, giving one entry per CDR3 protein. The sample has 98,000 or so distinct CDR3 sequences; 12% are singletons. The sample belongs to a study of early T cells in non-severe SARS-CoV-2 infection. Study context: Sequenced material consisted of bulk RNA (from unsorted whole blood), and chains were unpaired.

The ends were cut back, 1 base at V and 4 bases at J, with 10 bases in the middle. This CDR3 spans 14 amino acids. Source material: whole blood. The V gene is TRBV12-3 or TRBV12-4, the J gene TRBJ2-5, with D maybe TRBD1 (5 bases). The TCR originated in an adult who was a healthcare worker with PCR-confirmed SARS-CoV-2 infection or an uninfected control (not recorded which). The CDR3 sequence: CASSLGVGVETQYF. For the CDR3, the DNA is TGTGCCAGCAGTTTAGGCGTAGGGGTAGAGACCCAGTACTTC.